This TCR beta chain was recorded in a study of CD8 T cells in ankylosing spondylitis (dated by TCRdb to the late 2010s). General notes on the study: T cell receptor beta repertoires were profiled in healthy donors and ankylosing spondylitis patients so that disease-linked TCR variants could be found. In total, the full study cohort was made up of some 110 healthy donors and some 26 ankylosing spondylitis patients. Samples of peripheral blood were taken, and for ankylosing spondylitis patients, synovial fluid was collected as well.

Instrument used: Illumina HiSeq 2500. Quantitative 5'-RACE with molecular barcodes was used to prepare TCR beta libraries. Per the source publication's procedure: Disease-linked TCR variants were identified with a new computational method built on a probabilistic model of VDJ rearrangement. TCRdb's own reprocessing of the public reads used fastp at Q25 and MiXCR and kept productive beta chains. Every CDR3 protein is listed once, alongside the most common genes and DNA of its rows. The V and J calls come from TCRdb's annotation, not from the publication. This sample gives some 840,000 distinct CDR3 sequences in total; about an eighth of them show up just once. The ten largest make up less than 0.65% of the sample. In regard to this clonotype: Which antigen it targets is not known. Base qualities are missing; no much larger clone stands one base away.

The paper's findings and limits, for the study overall: Some of the motif variants had been reported before in the synovial fluid and blood of reactive arthritis patients, a finding that suggests common disease-initiation mechanisms. A CD8+ phenotype was shown by the disease-linked clones, which were found at relatively low frequencies in peripheral blood. A TCR beta motif of several highly homologous amino acid variants appeared characteristic of blood from ankylosing spondylitis patients. According to the report, matched synovial fluid samples from ankylosing spondylitis patients were significantly enriched for the disease-linked clones.

The receptor was isolated from a male donor with ankylosing spondylitis. Input material: blood, either unsorted or a sorted T cell fraction (not recorded which).

The CDR3 reads CASRALDGYEQYF. The DNA is TGTGCCAGCAGGGCGTTGGACGGCTACGAGCAGTACTTC. The chain was built from TRBV6-1 and TRBJ2-7; the D gene assignment is ambiguous. CDR1 and CDR2 (MNHNS, SASEGT) derive from the germline V gene. The CDR3 covers 13 residues, taking in both the cysteine and the phenylalanine. Only the CDR3 DNA stays, 39 bases, in frame from base 1. V is pared back by 6 bases and J by 3 bases, with 12 bases lying between the germline termini.